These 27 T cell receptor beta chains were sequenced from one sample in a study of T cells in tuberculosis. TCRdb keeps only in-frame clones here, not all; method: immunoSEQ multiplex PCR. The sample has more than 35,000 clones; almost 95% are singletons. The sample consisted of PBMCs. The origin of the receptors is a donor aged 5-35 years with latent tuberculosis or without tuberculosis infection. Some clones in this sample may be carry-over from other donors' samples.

The CDR3 DNA follows: TGTGCCAGTAGTCATACCGGGACAGGGTTAGGCTATGGCTACACCTTC. Translating it yields CASSHTGTGLGYGYTF. This chain uses TRBV19 with TRBJ1-2; 9 bases map to TRBD1. V lost 5 bases and J lost 4; bases outside the gene matches: 11. The germline CDR1 and CDR2 sequences are LNHDA and SQIVND (reference sequence). CDR3 size: 16 residues.

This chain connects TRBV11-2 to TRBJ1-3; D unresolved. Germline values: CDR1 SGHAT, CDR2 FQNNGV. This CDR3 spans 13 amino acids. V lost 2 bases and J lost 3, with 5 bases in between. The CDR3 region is CASSLTGGNTIYF. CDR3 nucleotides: TGTGCCAGCAGCTTAACCGGTGGAAACACCATATATTTT.

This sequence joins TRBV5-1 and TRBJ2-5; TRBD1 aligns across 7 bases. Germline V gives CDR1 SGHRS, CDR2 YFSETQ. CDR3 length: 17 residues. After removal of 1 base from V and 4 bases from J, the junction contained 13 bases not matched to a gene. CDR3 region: CASSLLGRDSIIETQYF. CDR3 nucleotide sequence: TGCGCCAGCAGCTTGTTAGGCCGGGACAGCATCATAGAGACCCAGTACTTC. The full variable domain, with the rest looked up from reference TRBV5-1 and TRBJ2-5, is KAGVTQTPRYLIKTRGQQVTLSCSPISGHRSVSWYQQTPGQGLQFLFEYFSETQRNKGNFPGRFSGRQFSNSRSEMNVSTLELGDSALYLCASSLLGRDSIIETQYFGPGTRLLVL.

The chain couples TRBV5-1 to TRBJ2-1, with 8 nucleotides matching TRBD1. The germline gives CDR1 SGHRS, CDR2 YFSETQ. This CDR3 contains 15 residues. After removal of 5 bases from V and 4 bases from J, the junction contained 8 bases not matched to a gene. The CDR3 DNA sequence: TGCGCCAGCAGACCCGGGACAGGTAATTACAATGAGCAGTTCTTC. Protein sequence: CASRPGTGNYNEQFF.

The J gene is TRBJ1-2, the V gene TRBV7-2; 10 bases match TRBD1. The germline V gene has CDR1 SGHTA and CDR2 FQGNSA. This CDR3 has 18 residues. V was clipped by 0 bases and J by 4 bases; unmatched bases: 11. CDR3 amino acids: CASSLARGGQGGRYGYTF. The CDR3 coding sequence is TGTGCCAGCAGCTTAGCGCGCGGCGGACAGGGGGGCCGCTATGGCTACACCTTC.

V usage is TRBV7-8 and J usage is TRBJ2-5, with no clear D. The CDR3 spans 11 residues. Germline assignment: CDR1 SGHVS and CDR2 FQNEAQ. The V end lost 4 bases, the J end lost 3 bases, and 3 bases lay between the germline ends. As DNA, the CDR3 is TGTGCCAGCAGCTCAGAAGAGACCCAGTACTTC. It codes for CASSSEETQYF.

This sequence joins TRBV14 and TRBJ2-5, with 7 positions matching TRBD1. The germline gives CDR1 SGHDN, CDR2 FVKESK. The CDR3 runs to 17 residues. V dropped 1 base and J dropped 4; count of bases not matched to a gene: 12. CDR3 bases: TGTGCCAGCAGCCAAGGGCGCGGCAGGGGGAGAGGAGAGACCCAGTACTTC. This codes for CASSQGRGRGRGETQYF.

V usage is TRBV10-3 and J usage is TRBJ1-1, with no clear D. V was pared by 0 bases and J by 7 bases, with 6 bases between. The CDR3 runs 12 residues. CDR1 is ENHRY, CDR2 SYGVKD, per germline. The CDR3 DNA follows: TGTGCCATCAGTGAGTCGGGCAGTGAAGCTTTCTTT. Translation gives CAISESGSEAFF.

In DNA form, the CDR3 reads TGTGCCAGCAGTCCCGACACGGGGGGGACCCAGTACTTC. Amino acid sequence: CASSPDTGGTQYF. The chain has TRBV27 and TRBJ2-5; 7 bases are a match to TRBD2. Germline V gives CDR1 MNHEY, CDR2 SMNVEV (reference sequence). The CDR3 is 13 residues long. Trimming at V came to 5 bases and at J to 7 bases, leaving 7 bases not matched to a gene.

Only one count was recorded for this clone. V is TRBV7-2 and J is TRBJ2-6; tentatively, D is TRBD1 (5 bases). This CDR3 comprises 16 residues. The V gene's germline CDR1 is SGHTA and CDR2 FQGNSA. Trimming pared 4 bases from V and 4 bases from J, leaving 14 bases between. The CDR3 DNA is TGTGCCAGCAGCTCTCCAGGGTCGCTGGGGGCCAACGTCCTGACTTTC. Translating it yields CASSSPGSLGANVLTF. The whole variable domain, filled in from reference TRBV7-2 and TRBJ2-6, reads GAGVSQSPSNKVTEKGKDVELRCDPISGHTALYWYRQSLGQGLEFLIYFQGNSAPDKSGLPSDRFSAERTGGSVSTLTIQRTQQEDSAVYLCASSSPGSLGANVLTFGAGSRLTVL.

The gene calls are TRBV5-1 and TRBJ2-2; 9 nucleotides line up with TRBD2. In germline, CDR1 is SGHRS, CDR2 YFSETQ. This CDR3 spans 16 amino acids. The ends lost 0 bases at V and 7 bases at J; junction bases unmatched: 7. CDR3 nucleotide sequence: TGCGCCAGCAGCTTGGATTTAGCGGGGGAAGGCGGGGAGCTGTTTTTT. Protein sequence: CASSLDLAGEGGELFF.

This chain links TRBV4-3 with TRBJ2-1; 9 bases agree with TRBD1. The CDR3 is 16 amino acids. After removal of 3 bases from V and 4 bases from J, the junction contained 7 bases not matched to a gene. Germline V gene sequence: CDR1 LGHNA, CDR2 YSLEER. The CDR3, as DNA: TGCGCCAGCAGCCAGGAACAGGGGGCCCCTTACAATGAGCAGTTCTTC. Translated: CASSQEQGAPYNEQFF.

CDR3 residues: CASSYSTGESNQPQHF. The CDR3 bases are TGTGCCAGCAGTTATTCGACAGGGGAGAGCAATCAGCCCCAGCATTTT. The J gene is TRBJ1-5, the V gene TRBV6-9, with 8 bases that match TRBD1. From germline, CDR1 is MNHGY and CDR2 SVAAGI. Trimming at V came to 0 bases and at J to 1 base, leaving 2 bases not matched to a gene. The CDR3 is 16 amino acids.

CDR3 sequence: CASSIRSGDLYGYTF. In DNA, the CDR3 is TGTGCCAGCAGTATCCGGAGCGGGGACCTCTATGGCTACACCTTC. The chain has TRBV6-1 and TRBJ1-2; D perhaps matches TRBD1 (5 bases). V shed 5 bases and J shed 4 bases, with 17 bases lying between them. Germline V CDR1 and CDR2: MNHNS, SASEGT. This CDR3 is built from 15 residues.

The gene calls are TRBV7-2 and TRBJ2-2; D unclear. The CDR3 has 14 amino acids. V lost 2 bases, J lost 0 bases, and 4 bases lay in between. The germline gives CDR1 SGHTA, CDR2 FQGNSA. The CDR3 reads CASSLTPNTGELFF. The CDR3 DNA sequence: TGTGCCAGCAGCTTAACTCCGAACACCGGGGAGCTGTTTTTT.

CDR3 nucleotides: TGTGCCAGCAGCTTAGCGGGACACAACAATGAGCAGTTCTTC. Its translation: CASSLAGHNNEQFF. V and J are TRBV7-2 and TRBJ2-1, with D perhaps matching TRBD1 (6 bases). Trimming took off 0 bases at V and 5 bases at J, with 8 bases between the two ends. The CDR3 has 14 amino acids. Per the germline V gene, CDR1 is SGHTA and CDR2 is FQGNSA.

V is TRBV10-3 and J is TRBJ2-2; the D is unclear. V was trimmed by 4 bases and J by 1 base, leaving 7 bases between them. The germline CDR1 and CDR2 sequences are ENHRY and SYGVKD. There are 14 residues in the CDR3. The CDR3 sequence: CAISGQRNTGELFF. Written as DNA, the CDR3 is TGTGCCATCAGTGGGCAGCGGAACACCGGGGAGCTGTTTTTT.

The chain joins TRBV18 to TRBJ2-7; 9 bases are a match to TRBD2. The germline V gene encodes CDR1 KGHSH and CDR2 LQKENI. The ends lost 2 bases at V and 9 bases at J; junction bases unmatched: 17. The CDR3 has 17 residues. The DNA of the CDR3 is TGTGCCAGCTCACCAGAATCTGTTCTAGCGGGGTCTGGGGTGCAGTACTTC. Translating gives CASSPESVLAGSGVQYF.

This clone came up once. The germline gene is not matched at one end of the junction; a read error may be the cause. CDR3 loop: CASSSNYGYTF. The CDR3 DNA is TGTGCCAGTAGCTCGAACTATGGCTACACCTTC. The chain couples TRBV5-4 to TRBJ1-2; D gene ambiguous. Germline CDR1 reads SGHNT; CDR2 reads YYREEE (reference sequence). The CDR3 extends over 11 amino acids.

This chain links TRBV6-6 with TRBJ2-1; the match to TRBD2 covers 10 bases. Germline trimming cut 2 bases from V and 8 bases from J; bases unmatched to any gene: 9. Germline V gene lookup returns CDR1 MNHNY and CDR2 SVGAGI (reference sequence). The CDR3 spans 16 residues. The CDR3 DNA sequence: TGTGCCAGCAGTTACAGTCTAGCGGGGGTGTTGGATGAGCAGTTCTTC. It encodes CASSYSLAGVLDEQFF.

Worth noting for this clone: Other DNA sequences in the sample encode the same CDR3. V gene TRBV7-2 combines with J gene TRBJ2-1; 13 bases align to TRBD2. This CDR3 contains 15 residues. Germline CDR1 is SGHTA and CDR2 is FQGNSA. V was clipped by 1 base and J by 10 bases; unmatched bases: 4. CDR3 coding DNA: TGTGCCAGCAGCTTAGTACTAGCGGGGGGGAGAGAGCAGTTCTTC. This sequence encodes CASSLVLAGGREQFF.

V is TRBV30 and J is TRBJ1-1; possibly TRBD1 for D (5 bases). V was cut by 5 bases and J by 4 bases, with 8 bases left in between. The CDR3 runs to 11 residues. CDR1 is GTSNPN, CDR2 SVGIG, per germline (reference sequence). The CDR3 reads CAWGRVTEAFF. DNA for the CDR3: TGTGCCTGGGGCAGGGTCACTGAAGCTTTCTTT.

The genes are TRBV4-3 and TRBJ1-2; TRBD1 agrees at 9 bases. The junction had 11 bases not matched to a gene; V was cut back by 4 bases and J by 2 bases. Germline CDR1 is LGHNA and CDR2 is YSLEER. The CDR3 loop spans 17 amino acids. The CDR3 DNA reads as TGCGCCAGCAGCCCCCTGATCCCTGGACAGGGGAACTATGGCTACACCTTC. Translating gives CASSPLIPGQGNYGYTF.

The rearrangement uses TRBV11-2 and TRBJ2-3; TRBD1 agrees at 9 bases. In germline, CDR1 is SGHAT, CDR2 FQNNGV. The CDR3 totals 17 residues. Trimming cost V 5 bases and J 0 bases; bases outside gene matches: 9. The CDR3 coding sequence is TGTGCCAGCAGCGAACACACCGGGACAGGGAGCACAGATACGCAGTATTTT. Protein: CASSEHTGTGSTDTQYF.

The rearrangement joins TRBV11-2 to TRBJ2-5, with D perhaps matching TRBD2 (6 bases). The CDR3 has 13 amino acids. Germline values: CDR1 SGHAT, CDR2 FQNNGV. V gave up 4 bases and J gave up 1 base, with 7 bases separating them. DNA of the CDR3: TGTGCCAGCAGCTCGGGACTCCAAGAGACCCAGTACTTC. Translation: CASSSGLQETQYF.

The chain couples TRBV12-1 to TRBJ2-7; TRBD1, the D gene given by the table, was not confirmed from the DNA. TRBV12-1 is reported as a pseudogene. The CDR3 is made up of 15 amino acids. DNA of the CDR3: TGTGCCAGCAGCTTTGGGGACAGGGGGCGCGGCGAGCAGTACTTC. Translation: CASSFGDRGRGEQYF.

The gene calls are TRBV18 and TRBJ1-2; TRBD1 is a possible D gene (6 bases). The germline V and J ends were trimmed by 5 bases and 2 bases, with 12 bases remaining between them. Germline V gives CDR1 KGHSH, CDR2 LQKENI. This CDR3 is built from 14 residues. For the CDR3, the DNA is TGTGCCAGCTCAACGAGCCAGGGGAACTATGGCTACACCTTC. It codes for CASSTSQGNYGYTF.